This TCR beta chain was recovered during a study of beta chain features in type 1 diabetes. Purity exceeding 95% was reached by all sorted populations. This clone has more than one count but fewer than ten. Antigen specificity is unknown. V was trimmed by 8 bases and J by 5 bases, leaving 12 bases between them. Germline CDR1 and CDR2: MDHEN and SYDVKM. CDR3 length: 12 residues. Of the isolated RNA, all was reverse transcribed, and so the sequenced material was expressed TCRB transcripts. Sequenced by immunoSEQ multiplex PCR; TCRdb stores in-frame clones only, minus some. The profile shows 600,000 or so clones, 9.5% to 15% of them singletons. Study-wide points: All four CD4+ subsets of Type 1 diabetes patients contained TCRB CDR3s that were moderately but significantly shorter. The similarity of naive, central memory and Treg TCRB repertoires appeared greater among patients than among healthy donors. cDNA-based reads could over-represent cells with high TCR expression. The influence of HLA type on TCRB rearrangement stayed undetermined.

The chain uses TRBV28 and TRBJ2-5; the D is unclear. The sequence derives from a man under 40 with type 1 diabetes. The sample consisted of naive CD4+ T cells from blood. The CDR3: CASRASLETQYF. CDR3 coding DNA: TGTGCCAGCCGAGCCAGTTTGGAGACCCAGTACTTC. Together with reference TRBV28 and TRBJ2-5, the CDR3 gives the full variable domain: DVKVTQSSRYLVKRTGEKVFLECVQDMDHENMFWYRQDPGLGLRLIYFSYDVKMKEKGDIPEGYSVSREKKERFSLILESASTNQTSMYLCASRASLETQYFGPGTRLLVL.